This T cell receptor beta chain was identified during a study of T cell responses to AZD1222 COVID-19 vaccine. Investigators merged groups given second doses at roughly 4 or roughly 12 weeks. As concerns this clone: Its antigen is unidentified.

Whole-study findings and limits: Donors, mostly white British, included more females; clonal diversity was possibly underestimated.

CDR1 is SEHNR, CDR2 FQNEAQ, per germline (reference sequence). The CDR3 contains 17 residues. The germline V and J ends were trimmed by 1 base and 8 bases, with 18 bases remaining between them. The assay was immunoSEQ multiplex PCR, and TCRdb's table has in-frame clones only and misses some. Of approximately 60,000 clones listed, around 88% were seen once; the top ten hold 6.9%. The TCR originated in an adult who received the AZD1222 COVID-19 vaccine. The chain is built from TRBV7-9 and TRBJ1-6; tentatively, D is TRBD1 (6 bases). This sample comprised peripheral blood, obtained 28 days after the second AZD1222 dose. The CDR3 protein is CASSLGPPAGAHSPLHF. The CDR3 nucleotides are TGTGCCAGCAGCTTAGGTCCCCCGGCAGGGGCCCATTCACCCCTCCACTTT.